A single T cell receptor beta chain is shown here with its context. The sample is drawn from a study of control samples from healthy donors and cancer patients. Data came from immunoSEQ multiplex PCR; TCRdb stores just in-frame clones and leaves some out. The table shows about 120,000 clones, with 85% to 95% occurring only once. This sequence was found in an elderly man with head and neck cancer. Sequencing was done on a sample of PBMCs.

CDR3 in DNA: TGCGCCAGCAGCGCTAGCTCCTACGAGCAGTACTTC. It yields the protein CASSASSYEQYF. The chain is built from TRBV5-1 and TRBJ2-7; D gene unclear. This CDR3 comprises 12 residues. Trimming removed 4 bases at V and 0 bases at J, with 5 bases between. Germline CDR1 SGHRS, CDR2 YFSETQ.